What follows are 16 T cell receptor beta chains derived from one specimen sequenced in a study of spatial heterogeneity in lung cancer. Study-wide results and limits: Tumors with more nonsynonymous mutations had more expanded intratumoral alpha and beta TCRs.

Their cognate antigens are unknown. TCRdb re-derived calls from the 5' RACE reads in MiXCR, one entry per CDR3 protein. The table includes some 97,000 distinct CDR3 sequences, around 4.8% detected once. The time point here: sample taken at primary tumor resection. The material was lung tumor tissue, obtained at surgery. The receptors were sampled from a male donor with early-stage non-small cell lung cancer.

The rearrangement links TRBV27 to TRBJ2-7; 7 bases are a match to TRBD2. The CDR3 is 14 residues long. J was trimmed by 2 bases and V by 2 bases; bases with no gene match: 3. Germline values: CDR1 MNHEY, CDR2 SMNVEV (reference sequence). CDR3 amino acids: CASSLTSEAYEQYF. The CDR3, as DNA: TGTGCCAGCAGTTTAACTAGCGAGGCCTACGAGCAGTACTTC.

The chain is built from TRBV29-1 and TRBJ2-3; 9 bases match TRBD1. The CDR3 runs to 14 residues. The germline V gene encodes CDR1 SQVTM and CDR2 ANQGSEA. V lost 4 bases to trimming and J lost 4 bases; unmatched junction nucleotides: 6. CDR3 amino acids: CSVGYRGLSDTQYF. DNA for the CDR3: TGCAGCGTTGGGTACAGGGGGCTTTCAGATACGCAGTATTTT.

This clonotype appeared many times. The CDR3 nucleotides are TGTGCCAGCAGCCCTTTCACAGATACGCAGTATTTT. This translates into CASSPFTDTQYF. The chain recombines TRBV9 with TRBJ2-3, with D hard to call. Trimming left V 4 bases short and J 2 bases short, with 5 bases between. CDR1 SGDLS and CDR2 YYNGEE come from the germline V gene. This CDR3 has 12 residues.

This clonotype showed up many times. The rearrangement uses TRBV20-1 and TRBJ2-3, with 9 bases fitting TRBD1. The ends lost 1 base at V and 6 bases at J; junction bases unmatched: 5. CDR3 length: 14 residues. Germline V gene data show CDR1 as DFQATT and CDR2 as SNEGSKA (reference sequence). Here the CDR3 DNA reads TGCAGTGCTAGAGGGACAGGGGCCGGGGATACGCAGTATTTT. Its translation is CSARGTGAGDTQYF.

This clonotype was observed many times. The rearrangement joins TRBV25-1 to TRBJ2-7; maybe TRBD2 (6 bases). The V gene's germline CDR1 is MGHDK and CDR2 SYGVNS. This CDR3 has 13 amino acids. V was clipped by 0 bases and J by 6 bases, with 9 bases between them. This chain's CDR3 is CASSEYGRSEQYF. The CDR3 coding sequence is TGTGCCAGCAGTGAATATGGGAGGTCCGAGCAGTACTTC.

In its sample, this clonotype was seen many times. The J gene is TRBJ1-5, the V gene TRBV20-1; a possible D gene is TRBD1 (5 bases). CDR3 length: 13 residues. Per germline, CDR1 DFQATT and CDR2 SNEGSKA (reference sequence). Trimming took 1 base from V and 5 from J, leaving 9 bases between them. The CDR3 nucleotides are TGCAGTGCTAGAGTTCAGGGTGATCAGCCCCAGCATTTT. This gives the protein CSARVQGDQPQHF.

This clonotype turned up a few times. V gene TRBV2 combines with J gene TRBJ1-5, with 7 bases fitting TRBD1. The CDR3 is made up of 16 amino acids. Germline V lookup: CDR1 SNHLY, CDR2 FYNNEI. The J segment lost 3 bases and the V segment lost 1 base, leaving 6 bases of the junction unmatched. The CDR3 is CASSEGRRGLNQPQHF. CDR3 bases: TGTGCCAGCAGTGAAGGGAGGAGGGGGCTCAATCAGCCCCAGCATTTT.

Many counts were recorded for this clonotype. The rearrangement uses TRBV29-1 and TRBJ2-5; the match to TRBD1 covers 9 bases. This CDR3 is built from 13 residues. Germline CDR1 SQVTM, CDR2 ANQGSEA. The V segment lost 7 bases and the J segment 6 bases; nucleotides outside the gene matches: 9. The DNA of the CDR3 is TGCAGCGCCCAGGGACAGGGAGGACAGACCCAGTACTTC. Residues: CSAQGQGGQTQYF.

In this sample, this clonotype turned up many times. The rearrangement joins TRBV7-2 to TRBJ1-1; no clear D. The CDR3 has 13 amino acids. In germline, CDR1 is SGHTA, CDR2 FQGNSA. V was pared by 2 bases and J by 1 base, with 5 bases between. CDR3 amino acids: CASSLWGNTEAFF. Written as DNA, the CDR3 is TGTGCCAGCAGCTTATGGGGGAACACTGAAGCTTTCTTT. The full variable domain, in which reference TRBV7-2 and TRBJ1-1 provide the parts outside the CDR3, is GAGVSQSPSNKVTEKGKDVELRCDPISGHTALYWYRQSLGQGLEFLIYFQGNSAPDKSGLPSDRFSAERTGGSVSTLTIQRTQQEDSAVYLCASSLWGNTEAFFGQGTRLTVV.

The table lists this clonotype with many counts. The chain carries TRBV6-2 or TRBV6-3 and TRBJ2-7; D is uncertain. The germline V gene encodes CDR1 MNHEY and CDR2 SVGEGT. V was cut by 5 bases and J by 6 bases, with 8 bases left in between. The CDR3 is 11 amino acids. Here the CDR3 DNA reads TGTGCCAGCAGTGACGCTGGCGAGCAGTACTTC. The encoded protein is CASSDAGEQYF.

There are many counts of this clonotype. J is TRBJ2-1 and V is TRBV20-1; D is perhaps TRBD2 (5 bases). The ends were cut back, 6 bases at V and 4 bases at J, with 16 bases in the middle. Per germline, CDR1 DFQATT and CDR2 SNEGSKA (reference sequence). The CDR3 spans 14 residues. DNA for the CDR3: TGCAGTGCAAATCGGGGTGGATCTTACAATGAGCAGTTCTTC. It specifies CSANRGGSYNEQFF.

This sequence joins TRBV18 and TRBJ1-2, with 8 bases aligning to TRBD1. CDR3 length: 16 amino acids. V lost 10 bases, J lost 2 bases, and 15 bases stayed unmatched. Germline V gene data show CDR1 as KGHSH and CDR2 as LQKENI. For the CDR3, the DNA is TGTGCCACCGAGCAGCCGGACGGACAGGGAAACTATGGCTACACCTTC. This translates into CATEQPDGQGNYGYTF.

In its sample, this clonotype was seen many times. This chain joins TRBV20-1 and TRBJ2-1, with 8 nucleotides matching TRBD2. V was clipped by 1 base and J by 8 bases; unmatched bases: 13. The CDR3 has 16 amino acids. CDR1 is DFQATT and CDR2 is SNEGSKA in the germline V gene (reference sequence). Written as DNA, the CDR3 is TGCAGTGCTAGAGGGACACTGGCGGGAGGTCCTTATGAGCAGTTCTTC. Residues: CSARGTLAGGPYEQFF.

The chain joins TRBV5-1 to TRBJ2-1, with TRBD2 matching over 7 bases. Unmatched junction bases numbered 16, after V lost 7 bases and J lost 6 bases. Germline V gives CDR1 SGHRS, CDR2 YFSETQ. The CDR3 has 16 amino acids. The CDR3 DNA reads TGCGCCAGCGCCCACGCGGGGACTATATCAGTCAATGAGCAGTTCTTC. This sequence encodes CASAHAGTISVNEQFF.

Written as DNA, the CDR3 is TGTGCCACCAGCAAGCCTGGGACATACTACGAGCAGTACTTC. It translates to CATSKPGTYYEQYF. The chain recombines TRBV15 with TRBJ2-7; D may be TRBD1 (6 bases). In germline, CDR1 is LNHNV, CDR2 YYDKDF (reference sequence). The CDR3 consists of 14 residues. Deletions cut 4 bases from V and 3 bases from J, with 13 bases between. Supplemented by reference TRBV15 and TRBJ2-7, the full variable domain reads DAMVIQNPRYQVTQFGKPVTLSCSQTLNHNVMYWYQQKSSQAPKLLFHYYDKDFNNEADTPDNFQSRRPNTSFCFLDIRSPGLGDTAMYLCATSKPGTYYEQYFGPGTRLTVT.

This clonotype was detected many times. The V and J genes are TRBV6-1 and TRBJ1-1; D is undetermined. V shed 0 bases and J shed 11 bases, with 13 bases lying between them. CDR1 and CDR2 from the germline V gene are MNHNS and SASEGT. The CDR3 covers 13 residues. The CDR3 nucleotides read TGTGCCAGCAGTGAAGCCCCCCAACATGGGGCTTTCTTT. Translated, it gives CASSEAPQHGAFF.